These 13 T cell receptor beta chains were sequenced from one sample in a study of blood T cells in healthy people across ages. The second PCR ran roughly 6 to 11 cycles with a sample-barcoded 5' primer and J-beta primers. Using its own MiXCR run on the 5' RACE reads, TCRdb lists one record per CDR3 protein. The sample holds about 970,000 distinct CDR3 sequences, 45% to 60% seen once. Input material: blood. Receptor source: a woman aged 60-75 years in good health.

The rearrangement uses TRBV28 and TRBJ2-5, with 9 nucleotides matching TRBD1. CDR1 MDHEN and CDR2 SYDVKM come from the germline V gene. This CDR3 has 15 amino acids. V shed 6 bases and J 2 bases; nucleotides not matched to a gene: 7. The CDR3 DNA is TGTGCCAGCAGACGTCCGACAGGGGGGCAAGAGACCCAGTACTTC. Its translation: CASRRPTGGQETQYF. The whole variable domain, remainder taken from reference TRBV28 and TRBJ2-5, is DVKVTQSSRYLVKRTGEKVFLECVQDMDHENMFWYRQDPGLGLRLIYFSYDVKMKEKGDIPEGYSVSREKKERFSLILESASTNQTSMYLCASRRPTGGQETQYFGPGTRLLVL.

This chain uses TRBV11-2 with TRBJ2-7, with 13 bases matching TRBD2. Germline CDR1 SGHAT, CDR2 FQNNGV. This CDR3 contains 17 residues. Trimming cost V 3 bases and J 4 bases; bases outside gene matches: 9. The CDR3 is CASSFRTSGSYRYEQYF. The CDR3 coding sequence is TGTGCCAGCAGCTTTAGGACTAGCGGGAGTTATCGTTACGAGCAGTACTTC. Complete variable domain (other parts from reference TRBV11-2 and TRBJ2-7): EAGVAQSPRYKIIEKRQSVAFWCNPISGHATLYWYQQILGQGPKLLIQFQNNGVVDDSQLPKDRFSAERLKGVDSTLKIQPAKLEDSAVYLCASSFRTSGSYRYEQYFGPGTRLTVT.

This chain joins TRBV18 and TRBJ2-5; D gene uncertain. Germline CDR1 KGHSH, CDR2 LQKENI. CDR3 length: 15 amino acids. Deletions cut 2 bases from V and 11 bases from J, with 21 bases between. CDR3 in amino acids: CASSPEARYIYEQYF. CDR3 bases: TGTGCCAGCTCACCAGAAGCCCGGTATATCTATGAGCAGTACTTC.

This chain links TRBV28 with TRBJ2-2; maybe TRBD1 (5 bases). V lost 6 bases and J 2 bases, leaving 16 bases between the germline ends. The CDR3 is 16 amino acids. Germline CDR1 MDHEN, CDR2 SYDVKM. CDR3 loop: CASRVRGGVNTGELFF. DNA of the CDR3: TGTGCCAGCAGAGTTAGGGGTGGCGTCAACACCGGGGAGCTGTTTTTT.

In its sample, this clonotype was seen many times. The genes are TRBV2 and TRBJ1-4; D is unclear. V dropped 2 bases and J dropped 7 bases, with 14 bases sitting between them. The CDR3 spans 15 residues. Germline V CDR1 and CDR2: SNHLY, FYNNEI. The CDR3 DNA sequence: TGTGCCAGCAGTGAACCCTCCGGGCGGTTTGAAAAACTGTTTTTT. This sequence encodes CASSEPSGRFEKLFF. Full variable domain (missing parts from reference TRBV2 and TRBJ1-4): EPEVTQTPSHQVTQMGQEVILRCVPISNHLYFYWYRQILGQKVEFLVSFYNNEISEKSEIFDDQFSVERPDGSNFTLKIRSTKLEDSAMYFCASSEPSGRFEKLFFGSGTQLSVL.

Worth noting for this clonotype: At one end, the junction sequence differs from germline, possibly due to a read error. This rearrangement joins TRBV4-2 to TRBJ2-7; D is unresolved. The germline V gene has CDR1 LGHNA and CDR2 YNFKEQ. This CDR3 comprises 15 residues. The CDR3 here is CVSSQWPAKTYEQYF. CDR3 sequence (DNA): TGTGTCAGCAGCCAATGGCCAGCCAAGACCTACGAGCAGTACTTC.

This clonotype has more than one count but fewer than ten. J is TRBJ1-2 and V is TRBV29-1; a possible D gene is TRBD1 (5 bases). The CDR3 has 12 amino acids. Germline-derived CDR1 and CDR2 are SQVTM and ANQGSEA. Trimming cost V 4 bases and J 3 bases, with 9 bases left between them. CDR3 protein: CSVVQGDYGYTF. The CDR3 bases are TGCAGCGTTGTCCAGGGTGACTATGGCTACACCTTC.

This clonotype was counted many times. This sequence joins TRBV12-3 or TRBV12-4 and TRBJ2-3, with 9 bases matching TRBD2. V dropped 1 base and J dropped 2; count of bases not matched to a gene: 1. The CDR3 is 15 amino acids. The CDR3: CASSLVAGVTDTQYF. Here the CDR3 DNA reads TGTGCCAGCAGTTTAGTAGCGGGAGTCACAGATACGCAGTATTTT.

The DNA of the CDR3 is TGTGCCAGCAGCGCCGGTACAGGGCTCGAGCAGTACTTC. Protein sequence: CASSAGTGLEQYF. This chain connects TRBV9 to TRBJ2-5; a weak D match, TRBD1 (6 bases). The J call may be wrong; the DNA end is better matched by TRBJ2-7. The CDR3 extends over 13 amino acids. CDR1 is SGDLS and CDR2 is YYNGEE in the germline V gene.

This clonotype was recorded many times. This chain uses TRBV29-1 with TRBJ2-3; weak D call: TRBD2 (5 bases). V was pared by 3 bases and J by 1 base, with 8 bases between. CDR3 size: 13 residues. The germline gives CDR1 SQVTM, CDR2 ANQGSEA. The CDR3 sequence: CSVDQAGTDTQYF. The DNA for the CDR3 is TGCAGCGTTGATCAAGCGGGCACAGATACGCAGTATTTT.

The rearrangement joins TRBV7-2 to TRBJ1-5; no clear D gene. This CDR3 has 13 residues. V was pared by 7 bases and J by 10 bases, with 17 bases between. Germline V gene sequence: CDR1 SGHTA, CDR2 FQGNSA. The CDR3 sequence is CASNPFEGFPQHF. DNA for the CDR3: TGTGCCAGCAATCCCTTCGAGGGTTTTCCCCAGCATTTT.

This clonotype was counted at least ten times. This chain's CDR3 is CASSSGPGNIQYF. In DNA form, the CDR3 reads TGTGCCAGCAGTTCGGGTCCAGGGAACATTCAGTACTTC. V usage is TRBV6-2 or TRBV6-3 and J usage is TRBJ2-4; possible D gene TRBD1, 5 bases. V was trimmed by 4 bases and J by 7 bases, leaving 11 bases between them. CDR1 and CDR2 from the germline V gene are MNHEY and SVGEGT. The CDR3 sequence is 13 residues long.

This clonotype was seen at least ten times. The CDR3 sequence: CASALGTSGSMQYF. The CDR3 bases are TGTGCTAGTGCCCTAGGGACTAGCGGGAGTATGCAGTATTTT. The chain couples TRBV12-5 to TRBJ2-3; 14 bases fit TRBD2. In germline, CDR1 is LGHNT, CDR2 FRNRAP. The CDR3 runs to 14 residues. V lost 7 bases, J lost 11 bases, and 8 bases stayed unmatched.